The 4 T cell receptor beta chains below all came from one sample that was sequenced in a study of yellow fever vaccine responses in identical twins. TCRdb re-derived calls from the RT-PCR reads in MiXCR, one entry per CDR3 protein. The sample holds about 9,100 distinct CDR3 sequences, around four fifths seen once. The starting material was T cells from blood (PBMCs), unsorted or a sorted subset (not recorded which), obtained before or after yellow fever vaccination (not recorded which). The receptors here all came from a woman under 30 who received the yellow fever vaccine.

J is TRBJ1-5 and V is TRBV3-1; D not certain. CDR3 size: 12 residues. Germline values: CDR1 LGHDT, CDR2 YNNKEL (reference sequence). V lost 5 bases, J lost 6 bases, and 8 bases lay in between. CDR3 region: CASSAGGQPQHF. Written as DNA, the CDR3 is TGTGCCAGCAGCGCGGGAGGTCAGCCCCAGCATTTT.

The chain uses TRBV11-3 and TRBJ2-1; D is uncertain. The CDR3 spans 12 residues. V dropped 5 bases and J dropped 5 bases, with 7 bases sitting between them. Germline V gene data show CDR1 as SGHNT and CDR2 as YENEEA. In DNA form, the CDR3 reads TGTGCCAGCAGCAATAACAACAATGAGCAGTTCTTC. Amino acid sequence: CASSNNNNEQFF.

The CDR3 protein is CASRYSLAYEQYF. The CDR3 DNA is TGTGCCAGCCGCTATAGTTTAGCCTACGAGCAGTACTTC. J is TRBJ2-7 and V is TRBV11-1; D not resolved. Trimming stripped 8 bases from V and 2 bases from J, with 13 bases between. This CDR3 spans 13 amino acids. From germline, CDR1 is SGHAT and CDR2 FQDESV (reference sequence).

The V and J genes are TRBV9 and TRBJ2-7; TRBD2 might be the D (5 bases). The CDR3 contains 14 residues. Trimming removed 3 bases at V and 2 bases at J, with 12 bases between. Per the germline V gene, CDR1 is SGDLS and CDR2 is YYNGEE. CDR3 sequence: CASSETRVTYEQYV. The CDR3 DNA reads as TGTGCCAGCAGCGAAACTAGAGTTACCTACGAGCAGTACGTC.